Described below is a single TCR beta chain sequence and its context. Here immunoSEQ multiplex PCR was the method, and the copy in TCRdb shows in-frame clones only, minus some. The sample records tens of thousands of clones, around 83% being singletons. The record originates from a study of blood T cell repertoires in COVID-19. CDR3 length: 11 residues. Trimming shortened V by 5 bases and J by 2 bases, and 3 bases separated the two germline ends. The germline V gene encodes CDR1 LNHNV and CDR2 YYDKDF (reference sequence). This receptor was identified in a human donor in a cohort sampled during active or convalescent COVID-19. Sequencing input: peripheral blood. The rearrangement uses TRBV15 and TRBJ2-5; D is uncertain. CDR3 sequence reads: CATSQQETQYF. CDR3 sequence (DNA): TGTGCCACCAGCCAACAAGAGACCCAGTACTTC.